The source of this T cell receptor (beta chain) is a study of shared clonotypes between healthy human individuals. The method was immunoSEQ multiplex PCR; TCRdb's version includes in-frame clones alone and lacks a portion of them. Among 1 million to 1.3 million clones listed, about 84% were seen once. The CDR3 consists of 15 residues. Germline-derived CDR1 and CDR2 are SGHTA and FQGNSA. Trimming removed 1 base from V and 6 bases from J, with 12 bases in between. This rearrangement joins TRBV7-2 to TRBJ2-2; D gene unclear. The receptor comes from a man between 18 and 35 years old in good health. Some clones in this sample may be carry-over from other donors' samples. Sample: memory CD4+ T cells from PBMCs. Subset meaning: CD45RA-negative fraction. CDR3 sequence reads: CASSLGIRVAGELFF. CDR3 in DNA: TGTGCCAGCAGCTTAGGCATTAGGGTTGCCGGGGAGCTGTTTTTT.